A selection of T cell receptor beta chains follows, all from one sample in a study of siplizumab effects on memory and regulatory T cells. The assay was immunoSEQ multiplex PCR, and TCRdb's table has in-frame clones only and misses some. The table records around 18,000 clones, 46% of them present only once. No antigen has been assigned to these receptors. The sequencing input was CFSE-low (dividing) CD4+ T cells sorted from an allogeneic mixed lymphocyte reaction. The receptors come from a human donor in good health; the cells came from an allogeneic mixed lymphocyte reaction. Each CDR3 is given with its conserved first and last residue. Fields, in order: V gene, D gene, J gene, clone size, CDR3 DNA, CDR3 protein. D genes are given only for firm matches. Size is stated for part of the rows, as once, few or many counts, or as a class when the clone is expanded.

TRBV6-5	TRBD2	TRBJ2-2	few	TGTGCCAGCAGCCGACTAGCGGGAGACACCGGGGAGCTGTTTTTT	CASSRLAGDTGELFF
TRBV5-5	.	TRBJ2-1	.	TGTGCCAGCAGCTTGGCTGTTTGGAATGAGCGGTTCTTC	CASSLAVWNERFF
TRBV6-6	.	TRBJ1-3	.	TGTGCCAGCAGTTGGTCGACAGAGAACACCATATATTTT	CASSWSTENTIYF
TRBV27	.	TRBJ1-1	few	TGTGCCAGCAACCGAGCATGGGGATTAGGGGATACTGAAGCTTTCTTT	CASNRAWGLGDTEAFF
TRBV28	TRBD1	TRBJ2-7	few	TGTGCCAGCAATACGGGACAGGCCTACGAGCAGTACTTC	CASNTGQAYEQYF
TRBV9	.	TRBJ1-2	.	TGTGCCAGCAGCGTACTTATGGGATCAAGCGGCTACACCTTC	CASSVLMGSSGYTF
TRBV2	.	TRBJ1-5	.	TGTGCCAGCAGTATAGAGACAGGTATCAATCAGCCCCAGCATTTT	CASSIETGINQPQHF
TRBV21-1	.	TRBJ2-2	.	TGTGCCAGCAGCGCCCGCGGAGGGGGCATCTATAGGAACACCGGGGAGCTGTTTTTT	CASSARGGGIYRNTGELFF
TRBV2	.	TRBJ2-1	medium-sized	TGTGCCGGGGGTGGGCAGGGGTTGTCTGAGCAGTTCTTC	CAGGGQGLSEQFF
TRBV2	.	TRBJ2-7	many	TGTGCCAGCATACTACAGGGTCCCACCTACGAGCAGTACTTC	CASILQGPTYEQYF
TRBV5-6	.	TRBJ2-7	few	TGTGCCAGCAGCTCTCGCGGGCTTTCCTACGAGCAGTACTTC	CASSSRGLSYEQYF
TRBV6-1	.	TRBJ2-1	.	TGTGCCAGCAGTGAAATTGGAGATTACAATGAGCAGTTCTTC	CASSEIGDYNEQFF
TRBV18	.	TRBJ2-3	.	TGTGCCAGCTCACCACCGGGGTTGGCAGATACGCAGTATTTT	CASSPPGLADTQYF
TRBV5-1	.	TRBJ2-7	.	TGCGCCAGCAGCTTATCGCAGGGCCCCTACGAGCAGTACTTC	CASSLSQGPYEQYF
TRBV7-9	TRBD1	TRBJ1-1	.	TGTGCCAGCAGCAGTGACAGGGGGCTTGGATACACTGAAGCTTTCTTT	CASSSDRGLGYTEAFF
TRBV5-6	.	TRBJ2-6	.	TGTGCCAGCAGTCCAGTTCAGAGCTCTGGGGCCAACGTCCTGACTTTC	CASSPVQSSGANVLTF
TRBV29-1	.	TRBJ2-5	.	TGCAGCGCAGAGACAGACCCCATGGAGACCCAGTACTTC	CSAETDPMETQYF
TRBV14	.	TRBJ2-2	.	TGTGCCAGCAGCCAAGTAACCGGGGAGCTGTTTTTT	CASSQVTGELFF
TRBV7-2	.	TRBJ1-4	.	TGTGCCAGCAGCTTATGGGGCCTTAATGAAAAACTGTTTTTT	CASSLWGLNEKLFF
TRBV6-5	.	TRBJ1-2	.	TGTGCCGAAGGATCCCCCTATGGCTACACCTTC	CAEGSPYGYTF
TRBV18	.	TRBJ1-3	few	TGTGCCAGCTCACCATCGACAGCTTCCTCTGGAAACACCATATATTTT	CASSPSTASSGNTIYF
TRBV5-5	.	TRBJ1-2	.	TGTGCCAGCAGCCTAGTCCCTAACTATGGCTACACCTTC	CASSLVPNYGYTF
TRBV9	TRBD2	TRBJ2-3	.	TGTGCCAGCAGCGTATCCCTAGCGGTTTACACAGATACGCAGTATTTT	CASSVSLAVYTDTQYF
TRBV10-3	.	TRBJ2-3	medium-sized	TGTGCCTCAGGGGATTATGCAGATACGCAGTATTTT	CASGDYADTQYF
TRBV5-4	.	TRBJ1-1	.	TGTGCCAGCAGCTTTGAGACGACGAACACTGAAGCTTTCTTT	CASSFETTNTEAFF
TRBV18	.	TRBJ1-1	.	TGTGCCAGCTCCCCCCGCGTGGACAGCAACACTGAAGCTTTCTTT	CASSPRVDSNTEAFF
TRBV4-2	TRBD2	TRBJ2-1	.	TGTGCCAGCAGCCCTACCGGGACTAGCGGGGTTTCCCCCTACAATGAGCAGTTCTTC	CASSPTGTSGVSPYNEQFF
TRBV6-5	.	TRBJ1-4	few	TGTGCCGCAGGGCTTACGGATGAAAAACTGTTTTTT	CAAGLTDEKLFF
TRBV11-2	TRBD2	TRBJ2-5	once	TGTGCCAGCCGCCCTACGGGGGGGTTACAAGAGACCCAGTACTTC	CASRPTGGLQETQYF
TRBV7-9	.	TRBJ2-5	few	TGTGCCAGCAGCCGCCCCCCCAGTCAAGAGACCCAGTACTTC	CASSRPPSQETQYF
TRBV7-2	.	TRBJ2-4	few	TGTGCCAGCAGCTTAGGCTGGCAAAACATTCAGTACTTC	CASSLGWQNIQYF
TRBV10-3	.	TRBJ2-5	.	TGTGCCATCAAGTCCACCCTTTTGGAGACCCAGTACTTC	CAIKSTLLETQYF
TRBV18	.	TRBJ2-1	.	TGTGCCAGCTCACCTTCAGATGAGCAGTTCTTC	CASSPSDEQFF
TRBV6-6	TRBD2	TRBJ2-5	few	TGTGCCAGTCAAATTTCGGCCGCGGGGGTAAGAGAGACCCAGTACTTC	CASQISAAGVRETQYF
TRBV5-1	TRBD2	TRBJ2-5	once	TGCGCCAGCAGCCCCGGGACTAGCGGCGAGACCCAGTACTTC	CASSPGTSGETQYF
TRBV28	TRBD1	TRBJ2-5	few	TGTGCCAGCAAATACACAGGGGGCCAAGAGACCCAGTACTTC	CASKYTGGQETQYF
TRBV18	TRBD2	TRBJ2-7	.	TGTGCCAGCTCACCACCGACGCGGGGGTCCTCCTACGAGCAGTACTTC	CASSPPTRGSSYEQYF
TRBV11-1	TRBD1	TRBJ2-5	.	TGTGCCAGCAGCTTTGGGACAGCGCAAGAGACCCAGTACTTC	CASSFGTAQETQYF
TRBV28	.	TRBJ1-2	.	TGTGCCAGCAGCCTGCTAAACTATGGCTACACCTTC	CASSLLNYGYTF
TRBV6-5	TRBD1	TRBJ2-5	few	TGTGCCAGCAGTTACTTTTTTGAACCCAGGGGGGAGACCCAGTACTTC	CASSYFFEPRGETQYF
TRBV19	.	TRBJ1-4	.	TGTGCCAGTAGTATAGGGGGACGAATTAATGAAAAACTGTTTTTT	CASSIGGRINEKLFF
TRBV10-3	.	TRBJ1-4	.	TGTGCCATCAGTGAGTCGCAGGGAGAACTGTTTTTT	CAISESQGELFF
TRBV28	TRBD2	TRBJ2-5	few	TGTGCCAGCAGTTCTAGCGGGGGGACTCAAGAGACCCAGTACTTC	CASSSSGGTQETQYF
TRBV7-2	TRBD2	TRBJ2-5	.	TGTGCCAGCAGCATGGGACTAGCGGAGGGGACGACCCAGTACTTC	CASSMGLAEGTTQYF
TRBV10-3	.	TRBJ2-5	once	TGTGCCATCAGTGCGAATCAAGAGACCCAGTACTTC	CAISANQETQYF
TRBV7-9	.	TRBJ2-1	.	TGTGCCAGCAGCTTAGGTCCTCAAGATGAGCAGTTCTTC	CASSLGPQDEQFF
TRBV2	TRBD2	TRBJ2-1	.	TGTGCTGACGCCCGGACTAGGGGAAATGAGCAGTTCTTC	CADARTRGNEQFF
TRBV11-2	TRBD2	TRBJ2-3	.	TGTGCCAGCAGCTTAGATGGAGCGGGGGCAAATACAGATACGCAGTATTTT	CASSLDGAGANTDTQYF
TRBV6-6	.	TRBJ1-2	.	TGTGCCAGCAGTCCCTCGGGAGGCCTGAAGGGCTACACCTTC	CASSPSGGLKGYTF
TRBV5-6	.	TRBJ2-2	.	TGTGCCAGCAGCTTGGGTCCCACCGGGGAGCTGTTTTTT	CASSLGPTGELFF